The 11 T cell receptor beta chains in this list originate from one sample, sequenced in a study of cytomegalovirus exposure and HLA in healthy donors. The PCR ran on 60 Vbeta and 13 Jbeta primers. Only in-frame clones appear in the TCRdb table, and some are missing; sequencing was by immunoSEQ multiplex PCR. The profile shows fewer than 200,000 clones, 80% of them singletons. The material sequenced was PBMCs. Receptor source: a boy younger than 18 in good health and CMV-seronegative.

The rearrangement links TRBV7-2 to TRBJ2-7; no definite D call. Germline V lookup: CDR1 SGHTA, CDR2 FQGNSA. V was cut by 2 bases and J by 0 bases, with 17 bases left in between. The length of the CDR3 is 17 residues. CDR3 region: CASSLPVGSDYSYEQYF. As DNA, the CDR3 is TGTGCCAGCAGCTTACCGGTTGGCAGCGATTACTCCTACGAGCAGTACTTC. The whole variable domain, remainder taken from reference TRBV7-2 and TRBJ2-7, is GAGVSQSPSNKVTEKGKDVELRCDPISGHTALYWYRQSLGQGLEFLIYFQGNSAPDKSGLPSDRFSAERTGGSVSTLTIQRTQQEDSAVYLCASSLPVGSDYSYEQYFGPGTRLTVT.

J is TRBJ2-1 and V is TRBV30; 8 bases align to TRBD1. Germline-derived CDR1 and CDR2 are GTSNPN and SVGIG (reference sequence). The CDR3 sequence is 15 residues long. V dropped 3 bases and J dropped 6; count of bases not matched to a gene: 10. The CDR3, as DNA: TGTGCCTGGAGCGAAGGACAGGGAATCCCCAATGAGCAGTTCTTC. This sequence encodes CAWSEGQGIPNEQFF.

The CDR3 DNA reads TGTGCCAGCAGCGTAGACGGTAGCTCTGGAAACACCATATATTTT. This sequence encodes CASSVDGSSGNTIYF. This rearrangement joins TRBV9 to TRBJ1-3; no clear D. The V end was cut by 0 bases, the J end by 0 bases, with 7 bases between. Germline lookup yields CDR1 SGDLS and CDR2 YYNGEE. The length of the CDR3 is 15 residues.

The chain combines TRBV29-1 with TRBJ1-1; 11 nucleotides line up with TRBD1. CDR3 length equals 12 residues. CDR1 is SQVTM, CDR2 ANQGSEA, per germline. Trimming at V came to 7 bases and at J to 10 bases, leaving 8 bases not matched to a gene. The CDR3 reads CSGGGQGVVAFF. The DNA for the CDR3 is TGCAGCGGCGGGGGACAGGGGGTTGTAGCTTTCTTT.

The chain has TRBV19 and TRBJ1-1; a weak D match, TRBD1 (6 bases). Germline V gene lookup returns CDR1 LNHDA and CDR2 SQIVND (reference sequence). Deletions cut 7 bases from V and 4 bases from J, with 16 bases between. The CDR3 consists of 14 residues. The CDR3 DNA reads TGTGCCAGTACTACAGGGACGGGGATCACTGAAGCTTTCTTT. Encoded protein: CASTTGTGITEAFF.

Note on this clone: One end of the junction fails to match germline, which may point to a read error. The same CDR3 can be traced to other DNA sequences in this sample. The rearrangement uses TRBV7-7 and TRBJ2-5; weak D call: TRBD1 (6 bases). This CDR3 has 13 residues. Germline V gene lookup returns CDR1 SSHAT and CDR2 FNYEAQ (reference sequence). The CDR3 is CASSLDRQETQYF. DNA of the CDR3: TGTGCTAGCAGCTTAGACAGGCAAGAGACCCAGTACTTC.

This sequence joins TRBV6-5 and TRBJ1-5, with D perhaps TRBD1 (5 bases). V was pared by 5 bases and J by 3 bases, with 11 bases between. The CDR3 loop spans 14 amino acids. Germline-derived CDR1 and CDR2 are MNHEY and SVGAGI. The CDR3 nucleotides are TGTGCCAGCAGTCCCGACAGTTACAATCAGCCCCAGCATTTT. This translates into CASSPDSYNQPQHF.

The rearrangement uses TRBV30 and TRBJ1-3; D remains ambiguous. Trimming cost V 0 bases and J 4 bases, with 7 bases left between them. This CDR3 region has 13 residues. Per germline, CDR1 GTSNPN and CDR2 SVGIG (reference sequence). CDR3 amino acids: CAWSVHAGNTIYF. CDR3 sequence (DNA): TGTGCCTGGAGTGTACATGCAGGAAACACCATATATTTT.

This clone was seen only a few times. The chain uses TRBV7-3 and TRBJ1-2, with D perhaps matching TRBD1 (5 bases). The V gene lost 4 bases and the J gene lost 2 bases, with 11 bases spanning the gap. CDR3 length equals 14 residues. Per germline, CDR1 SGHTA and CDR2 FQGTGA. CDR3 sequence reads: CASSSQGFNYGYTF. CDR3 nucleotide sequence: TGTGCCAGCAGCTCTCAGGGTTTCAACTATGGCTACACCTTC.

This clone appeared a single time. The chain is built from TRBV2 and TRBJ1-5; D call uncertain. CDR3 length: 16 residues. V dropped 5 bases and J dropped 4 bases, with 18 bases sitting between them. Germline values: CDR1 SNHLY, CDR2 FYNNEI. CDR3 DNA: TGTGCCAGCAGTTACCGACCTCGGACTGGGAATCAGCCCCAGCATTTT. It yields the protein CASSYRPRTGNQPQHF.

The V and J genes are TRBV6-5 and TRBJ2-1; 7 positions match TRBD2. The CDR3 contains 16 residues. V lost 0 bases, J lost 5 bases, and 7 bases stayed unmatched. Germline V gene lookup returns CDR1 MNHEY and CDR2 SVGAGI. The CDR3 DNA follows: TGTGCCAGCAGTTACTCGAAAGGCGGGAGCCACAATGAGCAGTTCTTC. Its protein is CASSYSKGGSHNEQFF.